Below are 27 T cell receptor beta chains sequenced from a single sample in a study of blood T cell repertoires in COVID-19. Measured with immunoSEQ multiplex PCR; TCRdb has only the in-frame clones, and not every one. The table lists about 160,000 clones, roughly 80% of them singletons. The sequencing sample was made of PBMCs or T cells enriched from blood (not recorded which). Receptor source: a woman aged 40 to 50 with acute COVID-19.

This chain connects TRBV2 to TRBJ2-1; TRBD2 matches 14 bases. The germline V gene has CDR1 SNHLY and CDR2 FYNNEI. V shed 6 bases and J 4 bases; nucleotides not matched to a gene: 5. The CDR3 totals 16 residues. The CDR3 here is CASSLGLAGGYNEQFF. The CDR3 DNA reads TGTGCCAGCAGCCTTGGACTAGCGGGAGGTTACAATGAGCAGTTCTTC.

This chain joins TRBV12-3 or TRBV12-4 and TRBJ1-5, with no clear D. V was shortened by 0 bases and J by 11 bases, with 11 bases between the two germline ends. CDR3 length: 13 residues. The CDR3 nucleotides read TGTGCCAGCAGTTTAGCGCCGTTTCGGGCCCAGCATTTT. Its protein is CASSLAPFRAQHF.

Of note for this clone: The same CDR3 also results from other DNA sequences found in this sample. V gene TRBV7-8 combines with J gene TRBJ2-7, with unresolved D. Looked up from germline, CDR1 is SGHVS and CDR2 is FQNEAQ. The CDR3 covers 12 residues. Trimming removed 4 bases from V and 1 base from J, with 5 bases in between. CDR3 DNA: TGTGCCAGCAGCTCAACTTCCTACGAGCAGTACTTC. Amino acid sequence: CASSSTSYEQYF.

The chain combines TRBV7-9 with TRBJ1-2; D is unresolved. The CDR3 has 15 amino acids. Trimming removed 5 bases from V and 4 bases from J, with 17 bases in between. The germline gives CDR1 SEHNR, CDR2 FQNEAQ (reference sequence). The CDR3 nucleotides read TGTGCCAGCAGCCAAGGACCGGGGAGACTCTATGGCTACACCTTC. Protein sequence: CASSQGPGRLYGYTF.

CDR3 DNA: TGTGCCAGCTCTCCGGGACTAGCGGTTACAGATACGCAGTATTTT. Translation gives CASSPGLAVTDTQYF. The chain is built from TRBV18 and TRBJ2-3; TRBD2 matches at 11 bases. Germline lookup yields CDR1 KGHSH and CDR2 LQKENI. The CDR3 runs to 15 residues. Trimming removed 6 bases from V and 3 bases from J; junction bases left unmatched: 5.

In DNA form, the CDR3 reads TGTGCCAGCAGCCAAGGGTACGGCTCCTACGAGCAGTACGTC. This encodes CASSQGYGSYEQYV. The chain has TRBV3-1 (or the pseudogene TRBV3-2) and TRBJ2-7; no clear D. Germline V gives CDR1 LGHDT, CDR2 YNNKEL (reference sequence). This CDR3 region has 14 residues. Deletions cut 1 base from V and 0 bases from J, with 7 bases between.

The chain employs TRBV28 and TRBJ2-7; 8 bases align to TRBD1. V was pared by 2 bases and J by 1 base, with 1 base of the junction left unmatched. This CDR3 is 14 amino acids long. Germline CDR1 reads MDHEN; CDR2 reads SYDVKM. The CDR3 sequence is CASSLRQGSYEQYV. The CDR3 DNA sequence: TGTGCCAGCAGTTTACGACAGGGGTCCTACGAGCAGTACGTC.

This clone was seen a handful of times. The rearrangement links TRBV24-1 to TRBJ2-2; 7 positions agree with TRBD1. V shed 5 bases and J 6 bases; nucleotides not matched to a gene: 2. The CDR3 spans 13 residues. Germline CDR1 is KGHDR and CDR2 is SFDVKD. CDR3 coding DNA: TGTGCCACCAGTGTCCAGGGGGCCGGGGAGCTGTTTTTT. This gives the protein CATSVQGAGELFF.

The rearrangement joins TRBV14 to TRBJ2-7; the match to TRBD2 covers 10 bases. The CDR3 has 14 residues. CDR1 SGHDN and CDR2 FVKESK come from the germline V gene. J gave up 7 bases and V 4 bases, and 7 bases lay outside the gene matches. CDR3: CASSPPAGGGEQYF. Written as DNA, the CDR3 is TGTGCCAGCAGCCCCCCAGCGGGAGGGGGTGAGCAGTACTTC.

CDR3 protein: CASSGGTGRFWDTQYF. CDR3 coding DNA: TGTGCCAGCAGTGGGGGGACAGGGCGGTTCTGGGATACGCAGTATTTT. The genes are TRBV2 and TRBJ2-3; 9 bases map to TRBD1. V lost 4 bases and J lost 6; bases outside the gene matches: 11. The CDR3 length is 16 residues. Germline CDR1 and CDR2: SNHLY and FYNNEI. The entire variable domain, with the rest obtained from reference TRBV2 and TRBJ2-3, is as follows: EPEVTQTPSHQVTQMGQEVILRCVPISNHLYFYWYRQILGQKVEFLVSFYNNEISEKSEIFDDQFSVERPDGSNFTLKIRSTKLEDSAMYFCASSGGTGRFWDTQYFGPGTRLTVL.

The V call is TRBV11-2, the J call TRBJ1-1; 8 bases line up with TRBD1. The CDR3 has 11 residues. The germline gives CDR1 SGHAT, CDR2 FQNNGV. The V segment lost 5 bases and the J segment 9 bases; nucleotides outside the gene matches: 2. DNA of the CDR3: TGTGCCAGCAGCGGACAGGGAAAAGCTTTCTTT. Amino acid sequence: CASSGQGKAFF.

The chain uses TRBV10-3 and TRBJ2-7; D unclear. With 6 bases removed from V and 3 bases from J, the gap between germline ends came to 6 bases. CDR1 ENHRY and CDR2 SYGVKD come from the germline V gene. The CDR3 loop spans 11 amino acids. The CDR3 spells CAIRGHYEQYF. The CDR3 coding sequence is TGTGCCATCAGGGGCCACTACGAGCAGTACTTC.

This clone was counted only a few times. The chain couples TRBV10-3 to TRBJ2-1; tentative D call: TRBD2 (5 bases). In germline, CDR1 is ENHRY, CDR2 SYGVKD. V lost 0 bases and J 10 bases, leaving 10 bases between the germline ends. This CDR3 is 13 amino acids long. CDR3 residues: CAISESLVGEQFF. DNA for the CDR3: TGTGCCATCAGTGAGTCACTAGTCGGGGAGCAGTTCTTC.

The chain joins TRBV12-3 or TRBV12-4 to TRBJ2-5; D is unresolved. This CDR3 has 11 amino acids. V lost 3 bases, J lost 5 bases, and 4 bases lay in between. The CDR3, as DNA: TGTGCCAGCAGTTTCTTGGAGACCCAGTACTTC. This gives the protein CASSFLETQYF.

This clone appeared a single time. V gene TRBV5-1 combines with J gene TRBJ2-5, with TRBD1 as a possible D gene (6 bases). This CDR3 region has 16 residues. V lost 5 bases and J 1 base, leaving 18 bases between the germline ends. Germline V gives CDR1 SGHRS, CDR2 YFSETQ. CDR3 in DNA: TGCGCCAGCAGGTGGGGCACCAGGGGACCCCAAGAGACCCAGTACTTC. It specifies CASRWGTRGPQETQYF.

J is TRBJ1-2 and V is TRBV2; possible D gene TRBD1, 5 bases. Trimming stripped 9 bases from V and 6 bases from J, with 20 bases between. Germline V lookup: CDR1 SNHLY, CDR2 FYNNEI. The CDR3 consists of 14 residues. The CDR3 DNA reads TGTGCCAGTTCCTGGGGCGGCACGACCAATGGCTACACCTTC. Amino acids: CASSWGGTTNGYTF.

This chain joins TRBV5-1 and TRBJ2-2, with 7 positions matching TRBD1. There are 15 residues in the CDR3. Germline loops: CDR1 SGHRS, CDR2 YFSETQ. Trimming took 0 bases from V and 4 from J; bases not matched to a gene: 3. The CDR3 sequence is CASSLGDRVTGELFF. The CDR3 DNA sequence: TGCGCCAGCAGCTTGGGAGACAGGGTCACCGGGGAGCTGTTTTTT.

This clone is a singleton in its sample. V gene TRBV5-6 combines with J gene TRBJ2-1; 7 bases align to TRBD1. The CDR3 is 15 residues long. Germline lookup yields CDR1 SGHDT and CDR2 YYEEEE. Trimming cost V 0 bases and J 7 bases; bases outside gene matches: 7. The CDR3 loop is CASSLAGGRGNEQFF. CDR3 DNA sequence: TGTGCCAGCAGCTTGGCAGGGGGTCGTGGTAATGAGCAGTTCTTC.

V gene TRBV5-5 combines with J gene TRBJ1-6, with TRBD1 identical over 7 bases. CDR3 size: 12 residues. Unmatched junction bases numbered 6, after V lost 4 bases and J lost 14 bases. Germline lookup yields CDR1 SGHKS and CDR2 YYEKEE (reference sequence). CDR3 amino acids: CASSNRDSALHF. The CDR3, as DNA: TGTGCCAGCAGCAACCGGGACAGCGCCCTCCACTTT.

This clone occurred once. The rearrangement links TRBV5-4 to TRBJ1-3; D unclear. The germline gives CDR1 SGHNT, CDR2 YYREEE (reference sequence). V lost 9 bases and J lost 0, with 13 bases in between. This CDR3 spans 14 amino acids. The CDR3 bases are TGTGCCACCGGACTGGGCGGCTCTGGAAACACCATATATTTT. Its protein product is CATGLGGSGNTIYF.

The rearrangement links TRBV7-9 to TRBJ1-2; TRBD1 might be the D (5 bases). Germline V gene sequence: CDR1 SEHNR, CDR2 FQNEAQ (reference sequence). Trimming took off 1 base at V and 6 bases at J, with 18 bases between the two ends. This CDR3 is 16 amino acids long. The CDR3 reads CASSLVVGQGRDGYTF. Written as DNA, the CDR3 is TGTGCCAGCAGCTTAGTGGTAGGGCAGGGCCGAGATGGCTACACCTTC.

The gene calls are TRBV18 and TRBJ2-3, with D perhaps TRBD2 (5 bases). This CDR3 has 14 residues. The germline V and J ends were trimmed by 2 bases and 0 bases, with 6 bases remaining between them. Germline CDR1 KGHSH, CDR2 LQKENI. The CDR3 here is CASSPGGSTDTQYF. The CDR3 bases are TGTGCCAGCTCACCAGGCGGGAGCACAGATACGCAGTATTTT.

This clone was seen only once. The genes are TRBV7-2 and TRBJ1-4; TRBD1 matches at 7 bases. CDR3 length: 16 amino acids. V dropped 5 bases and J dropped 6; count of bases not matched to a gene: 12. The germline gives CDR1 SGHTA, CDR2 FQGNSA. For the CDR3, the DNA is TGTGCCAGCAGCGCCCGCCCGACAGGGTCATATGAAAAACTGTTTTTT. Its protein product is CASSARPTGSYEKLFF.

The V and J genes are TRBV7-9 and TRBJ1-2; D not certain. Germline V gene sequence: CDR1 SEHNR, CDR2 FQNEAQ (reference sequence). The CDR3 length is 14 residues. V was cut by 1 base and J by 4 bases, with 10 bases left in between. The CDR3 loop is CASSLEHLLYGYTF. DNA of the CDR3: TGTGCCAGCAGCTTAGAACACCTTCTCTATGGCTACACCTTC.

As regards this clone: The sample carries other DNA sequences with the same CDR3. The gene calls are TRBV2 and TRBJ1-4, with D perhaps matching TRBD1 (5 bases). Trimming took off 3 bases at V and 5 bases at J, with 10 bases between the two ends. This CDR3 is 14 amino acids long. Germline lookup yields CDR1 SNHLY and CDR2 FYNNEI. CDR3 coding DNA: TGTGCCAGCAGTGAGCAGGGCTTAAATGAAAAACTGTTTTTT. Protein product: CASSEQGLNEKLFF.

V gene TRBV27 combines with J gene TRBJ2-7, with 7 bases lining up with TRBD1. V was pared by 2 bases and J by 3 bases, with 7 bases of the junction left unmatched. Germline CDR1 MNHEY, CDR2 SMNVEV (reference sequence). The CDR3 is made up of 15 amino acids. In DNA, the CDR3 is TGTGCCAGCAGTTTAAGTCGGGACAGCCACTACGAGCAGTACTTC. It specifies CASSLSRDSHYEQYF.

This chain uses TRBV6-1 with TRBJ2-1; D is perhaps TRBD2 (6 bases). Trimming took 3 bases from V and 6 from J, leaving 12 bases between them. Germline lookup yields CDR1 MNHNS and CDR2 SASEGT. The CDR3 loop spans 14 amino acids. CDR3 protein: CASSERDLLNEQFF. The CDR3 DNA follows: TGTGCCAGCAGTGAGCGGGACTTACTCAATGAGCAGTTCTTC.